These T cell receptor beta chains were read from a single sample in a study of shared clonotypes between healthy human individuals. Sequenced by immunoSEQ multiplex PCR; TCRdb stores in-frame clones only, minus some. This sample yields a few million clones, of which approximately 92% are seen a single time; over 0.12% belongs to the top ten. Sequences were obtained from naive CD4+ T cells sorted from blood. The receptors shown here come from a man in his late teens or twenties in good health. Both conserved end residues are part of each CDR3. Fields, in order: V gene, clone size, D gene, J gene, CDR3 protein, CDR3 DNA. D genes are given only for firm matches. Size is omitted from some rows. Given values are once, few, many or a class for expanded clones.

>TRBV20-1|NA|NA|TRBJ1-5
CSASSIGPQHF
TGCAGTGCTAGTTCCATCGGGCCCCAGCATTTT
>TRBV11-2|NA|TRBD2|TRBJ2-2
CASSSPAASGNTGELFF
TGTGCCAGCAGCTCACCTGCGGCTAGCGGGAACACCGGGGAGCTGTTTTTT
>TRBV30|NA|NA|TRBJ2-2
CASDRSGNTGELFF
TGTGCCTCTGACAGATCCGGCAACACCGGGGAGCTGTTTTTT
>TRBV7-3|NA|TRBD2|TRBJ2-3
CASSGQGGGTDTQYF
TGTGCCAGCAGCGGTCAGGGAGGGGGCACAGATACGCAGTATTTT
>TRBV19|NA|TRBD2|TRBJ2-1
CASSLTGTSGSTEQFF
TGTGCCAGTAGTCTCACCGGGACTAGCGGGAGTACTGAGCAGTTCTTC
>TRBV18|NA|TRBD2|TRBJ2-5
CASSPRLAGVLQETQYF
TGTGCCAGCTCACCACGACTAGCGGGGGTCCTCCAAGAGACCCAGTACTTC
>TRBV5-1|NA|TRBD1|TRBJ2-7
CASSSMDRGNSYEQYF
TGCGCCAGCAGCTCTATGGACAGGGGAAACTCCTACGAGCAGTACTTC
>TRBV6-5|NA|NA|TRBJ1-4
CASRALGLGEKLFF
TGTGCCAGCAGGGCCTTAGGTTTGGGCGAAAAACTGTTTTTT
>TRBV5-1|once|TRBD1|TRBJ1-2
CASREGQGTGYTF
TGCGCCAGCAGGGAGGGACAGGGCACGGGCTACACCTTC
>TRBV5-1|NA|NA|TRBJ2-3
CASSLGAGEDTQYF
TGCGCCAGCAGCTTGGGGGCAGGCGAGGATACGCAGTATTTT
>TRBV30|NA|TRBD1|TRBJ2-7
CAWSLSGTVVYEQYF
TGTGCCTGGAGCCTAAGTGGGACAGTAGTTTACGAGCAGTACTTC
>TRBV9|once|NA|TRBJ2-1
CASSVSSGLSDEQFF
TGTGCCAGCAGCGTCTCTTCGGGATTGTCGGATGAGCAGTTCTTC
>TRBV2|NA|TRBD1|TRBJ2-7
CASSPTGGPYEQYF
TGTGCCAGCAGCCCTACAGGGGGACCCTACGAGCAGTACTTC
>TRBV6-5|NA|NA|TRBJ1-2
CASSSEEVNWGYTF
TGTGCCAGCAGTTCGGAGGAGGTCAACTGGGGCTACACCTTC
>TRBV15|NA|TRBD1|TRBJ2-5
CATSRDRLGTGGETQYF
TGTGCCACCAGCAGAGACCGACTGGGGACAGGGGGGGAGACCCAGTACTTC
>TRBV29-1|NA|NA|TRBJ2-3
CSVGYRDTDTQYF
TGCAGCGTTGGTTACCGGGACACAGATACGCAGTATTTT
>TRBV4-1|NA|TRBD2|TRBJ2-3
CASSLPSGASTDTQYF
TGCGCCAGCAGCCTTCCTAGCGGGGCTAGCACAGATACGCAGTATTTT
>TRBV18|NA|NA|TRBJ1-3
CASSPTVPSGNTIYF
TGTGCCAGCTCACCGACAGTACCCTCTGGAAACACCATATATTTT
>TRBV6-5|NA|NA|TRBJ2-5
CASSYFDRQETQYF
TGTGCCAGCAGTTACTTTGACAGGCAAGAGACCCAGTACTTC
>TRBV4-1|NA|NA|TRBJ2-1
CASSRQGEKGRSYNEQFF
TGCGCCAGCAGCCGTCAGGGCGAAAAGGGACGCTCCTACAATGAGCAGTTCTTC
>TRBV10-3|NA|TRBD2|TRBJ2-3
CAISTLLAGGQGTDTQYF
TGTGCCATCAGTACACTCCTAGCGGGGGGGCAAGGCACAGATACGCAGTATTTT
>TRBV11-2|NA|NA|TRBJ2-7
CASTQGFSYEQYF
TGTGCCAGCACCCAGGGGTTTTCGTACGAGCAGTACTTC
>TRBV5-4|once|NA|TRBJ2-3
CASSAPGTSSTDTQYF
TGTGCCAGCAGCGCCCCCGGGACTTCGAGCACAGATACGCAGTATTTT
>TRBV6-6|NA|NA|TRBJ1-5
CASSYGRSRNQPQHF
TGTGCCAGCAGTTACGGAAGGAGTCGCAATCAGCCCCAGCATTTT
>TRBV4-1|NA|TRBD2|TRBJ2-7
CASRPGTGGEQYF
TGCGCCAGCAGGCCCGGGACCGGGGGGGAGCAGTACTTC
>TRBV7-9|NA|NA|TRBJ2-7
CASSRTEPGEQYF
TGTGCCAGCAGCCGGACAGAGCCGGGGGAGCAGTACTTC
>TRBV29-1|NA|NA|TRBJ1-2
CSARRGGDYGYTF
TGCAGCGCCCGACGAGGGGGGGACTATGGCTACACCTTC
>TRBV19|NA|NA|TRBJ2-3
CASSSARTDTQYF
TGTGCCAGTTCTAGCGCCCGCACAGATACGCAGTATTTT
>TRBV5-6|once|NA|TRBJ1-3
CASSFQSGNTIYF
TGTGCCAGCAGCTTCCAATCTGGAAACACCATATATTTT
>TRBV6-5|NA|NA|TRBJ1-5
CASSYSRYSNQPQHF
TGTGCCAGCAGTTACTCGCGGTATAGCAATCAGCCCCAGCATTTT
>TRBV6-5|NA|NA|TRBJ1-2
CASSYSGTNRGGYTF
TGTGCCAGCAGTTACTCGGGGACAAACAGAGGAGGCTACACCTTC
>TRBV2|few|NA|TRBJ1-5
CASSERLLDQPQHF
TGTGCCAGCAGTGAACGGCTTTTGGACCAGCCCCAGCATTTT
>TRBV18|NA|NA|TRBJ1-6
CASSPIHRESPLHF
TGTGCCAGCTCACCAATACATCGAGAATCACCCCTCCACTTT
>TRBV19|NA|TRBD1|TRBJ1-6
CASRIGQGMNSPLHF
TGTGCCAGTAGAATAGGACAGGGAATGAATTCACCCCTCCACTTT
>TRBV19|NA|TRBD2|TRBJ2-5
CASTTSGGSETQYF
TGTGCCAGTACTACTAGCGGGGGTTCTGAGACCCAGTACTTC
>TRBV2|NA|NA|TRBJ1-1
CASSKEINTEAFF
TGTGCCAGCAGCAAGGAGATTAACACTGAAGCTTTCTTT
>TRBV7-2|NA|NA|TRBJ1-3
CASSLGASGNTIYF
TGTGCCAGCAGCTTAGGAGCCTCTGGAAACACCATATATTTT
>TRBV18|few|TRBD1|TRBJ1-4
CASSRGGDEKLFF
TGTGCCAGCTCACGAGGGGGCGATGAAAAACTGTTTTTT
>TRBV7-8|NA|NA|TRBJ1-1
CASSLAGGNTEAFF
TGTGCCAGCAGCTTAGCGGGAGGCAACACTGAAGCTTTCTTT
>TRBV5-4|NA|TRBD2|TRBJ2-7
CASSLGLAGPYEQYF
TGTGCCAGCAGCCTGGGACTAGCGGGCCCCTACGAGCAGTACTTC
>TRBV20-1|NA|NA|TRBJ1-5
CSAIQPQHF
TGCAGTGCTATTCAGCCCCAGCATTTT
>TRBV4-3|NA|NA|TRBJ2-2
CASSQEAYTGELFF
TGCGCCAGCAGCCAAGAGGCTTACACCGGGGAGCTGTTTTTT
>TRBV5-6|NA|NA|TRBJ2-3
CASSLAVGVGTQYF
TGTGCCAGCAGCTTGGCCGTGGGAGTGGGTACGCAGTATTTT
>TRBV9|NA|NA|TRBJ1-4
CASSPFPSSNNEKLFF
TGTGCCAGCAGCCCTTTCCCTTCAAGCAATAATGAAAAACTGTTTTTT
>TRBV21-1|NA|NA|TRBJ1-2
CASSSWGQIYGYTF
TGTGCCAGCAGCTCCTGGGGACAGATCTATGGCTACACCTTC
>TRBV7-8|NA|TRBD1|TRBJ1-4
CASSPGQGNEKLFF
TGTGCCAGCAGCCCCGGACAGGGTAATGAAAAACTGTTTTTT
>TRBV9|NA|NA|TRBJ2-3
CASSVGGSSGADTQYF
TGTGCCAGCAGCGTAGGGGGTAGCAGTGGCGCAGATACGCAGTATTTT
>TRBV7-2|NA|NA|TRBJ2-5
CASSLVQGYQETQYF
TGTGCCAGCAGCTTAGTTCAGGGCTACCAAGAGACCCAGTACTTC
>TRBV19|NA|NA|TRBJ1-5
CASKYREGNQPQHF
TGTGCCAGTAAGTACAGGGAGGGCAATCAGCCCCAGCATTTT
>TRBV6-5|NA|NA|TRBJ1-2
CASSYGDLGGYTF
TGTGCCAGCAGTTACGGGGATTTGGGTGGCTACACCTTC
>TRBV6-1|NA|NA|TRBJ1-6
CASIPDSYNSPLHF
TGTGCCAGCATTCCCGACTCCTATAATTCACCCCTCCACTTT
>TRBV6-6|NA|NA|TRBJ2-7
CASSPMEYEQYF
TGTGCCAGCAGTCCGATGGAATACGAGCAGTACTTC